This T cell receptor (beta chain) is from a study of CD8 T cells in Susac syndrome. Trimming at V came to 2 bases and at J to 0 bases, leaving 4 bases not matched to a gene. CDR3 size: 17 residues. Germline V gene data show CDR1 as MNHEY and CDR2 as SVGAGI. The RNA, roughly 0.45 to 1 ug, was put through reverse transcription using random hexamers. MiXCR, applied by TCRdb to the immunoSEQ multiplex PCR reads, yields one record per CDR3 protein. The table shows approximately 150,000 distinct CDR3 sequences, with approximately 95% occurring only once. This TCR was recovered from a human donor in good health. The sequenced material came from CD4+ T cells from PBMCs. V gene TRBV6-5 combines with J gene TRBJ2-7; 13 nucleotides agree with TRBD2. CDR3 nucleotides: TGTGCCAGCAGTTACCAGGGACTAGCGGGATTCTCCTACGAGCAGTACTTC. It specifies CASSYQGLAGFSYEQYF.